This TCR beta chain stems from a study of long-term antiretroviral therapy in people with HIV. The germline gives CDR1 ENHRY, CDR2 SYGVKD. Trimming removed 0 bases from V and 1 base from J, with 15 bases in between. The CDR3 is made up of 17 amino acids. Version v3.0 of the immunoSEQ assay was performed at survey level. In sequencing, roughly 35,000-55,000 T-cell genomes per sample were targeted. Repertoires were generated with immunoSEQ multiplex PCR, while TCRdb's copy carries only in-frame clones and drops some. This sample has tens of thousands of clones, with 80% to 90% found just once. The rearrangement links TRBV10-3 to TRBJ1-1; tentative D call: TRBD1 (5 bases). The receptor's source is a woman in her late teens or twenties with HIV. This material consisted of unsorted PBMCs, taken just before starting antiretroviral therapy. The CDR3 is CAISESILRQRNTEAFF. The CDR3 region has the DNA TGTGCCATCAGTGAGTCGATTCTTCGACAGCGGAACACTGAAGCTTTCTTT.